This entry is about one T cell receptor beta chain. CDR3 length: 16 residues. Germline CDR1 reads MGHRA; CDR2 reads YSYEKL. Trimming took 4 bases from V and 1 from J; bases not matched to a gene: 7. This specimen belongs to a study of T cells in Graves' hyperthyroidism and ophthalmopathy. Amplification of TCR beta CDR3 regions used RNA as the template. The HTBI primer set drove a first-round RT-PCR of the TCR CDR3. TCRdb passed the multiplex PCR reads through MiXCR, listing each CDR3 protein once. The profile shows some 380,000 distinct CDR3 sequences, less than 15% of them singletons. The sequenced sample was blood. The chain has TRBV4-1 and TRBJ1-5, with 7 positions matching TRBD1. The TCR was taken from a man aged 25 to 45 with Graves' hyperthyroidism that later progressed to Graves' ophthalmopathy. The CDR3, as DNA: TGCGCCAGCAGCCCGAAACAGGGGATAAGCAATCAGCCCCAGCATTTT. It yields the protein CASSPKQGISNQPQHF.